Listed below are T cell receptor beta chains from one sample, sequenced in a study of lymphopenia after photon versus proton radiotherapy. Measured with immunoSEQ multiplex PCR; TCRdb has only the in-frame clones, and not every one. Of roughly 150,000 clones in the sample, less than 90% were seen once. Here the sequenced sample was peripheral blood, taken from a patient treated with photon-based radiotherapy. All receptors come from a man aged 45-65 years with gastric cancer. Both conserved end residues are part of each CDR3. The order of the fields is clone size, D gene, V gene, J gene, CDR3 protein, CDR3 DNA. D genes are given only for firm matches. Rows may omit the clone size; those that give it use once, few, many or a size class.

>once|TRBD1|TRBV15|TRBJ1-2
CATSRDTGTGDGYTF
TGTGCCACCAGCAGAGATACCGGGACAGGGGATGGCTACACCTTC
>-|TRBD2|TRBV9|TRBJ2-5
CASSVALAGNQETQYF
TGTGCCAGCAGCGTAGCCCTAGCGGGCAACCAAGAGACCCAGTACTTC
>-|-|TRBV5-1|TRBJ1-1
CASSLVFMNTEAFF
TGCGCCAGCAGCTTGGTCTTCATGAACACTGAAGCTTTCTTT
>-|-|TRBV7-2|TRBJ2-7
CASSRRTRGQFEQYF
TGTGCCAGCAGCCGGCGCACTAGAGGACAGTTCGAGCAGTACTTC
>-|TRBD1|TRBV7-8|TRBJ1-5
CASSPLPPGGSHSNQPQHF
TGTGCCAGCAGCCCGTTACCGCCAGGGGGCTCTCATAGCAATCAGCCCCAGCATTTT
>-|-|TRBV27|TRBJ2-2
CASSLDLYTGELFF
TGTGCCAGCAGCCTGGACCTTTACACCGGGGAGCTGTTTTTT
>-|TRBD1|TRBV6-6|TRBJ1-5
CASSYGGQGANQPQHF
TGTGCCAGCAGTTACGGAGGACAGGGGGCGAATCAGCCCCAGCATTTT
>-|-|TRBV4-2|TRBJ2-7
CASSRLGAYEQYF
TGTGCCAGCAGTCGACTAGGGGCCTACGAGCAGTACTTC
>-|TRBD2|TRBV15|TRBJ2-7
CATSRGGGGLSSYEQYF
TGTGCCACCAGCAGAGGTGGGGGAGGGCTTAGCTCCTACGAGCAGTACTTC
>-|TRBD2|TRBV28|TRBJ2-7
CASRPRGIGEQYF
TGTGCCAGCAGACCGCGGGGGATAGGCGAGCAGTACTTC
>-|-|TRBV14|TRBJ2-7
CASSQGGLTSYEQYF
TGTGCCAGCAGCCAAGGAGGACTCACCTCCTACGAGCAGTACTTC
>-|-|TRBV10-1|TRBJ2-1
CASSEVTGLYNEQFF
TGCGCCAGCAGTGAGGTAACAGGGCTCTACAATGAGCAGTTCTTC
>-|TRBD1|TRBV5-1|TRBJ2-1
CASNTGGSGNEQFF
TGCGCCAGCAATACAGGGGGCTCGGGCAATGAGCAGTTCTTC
>-|-|TRBV19|TRBJ1-5
CASSIGREGNQPQHF
TGTGCCAGTAGTATAGGGAGGGAAGGTAATCAGCCCCAGCATTTT
>few|TRBD1|TRBV7-2|TRBJ2-7
CASSITGTAYEQYF
TGTGCCAGCAGCATTACCGGGACAGCCTACGAGCAGTACTTC
>once|TRBD2|TRBV4-1|TRBJ2-5
CASSQGLLAGGQETQYF
TGCGCCAGCAGCCAAGGATTACTAGCGGGAGGGCAAGAGACCCAGTACTTC
>-|-|TRBV10-1|TRBJ1-1
CASSDSAGGTEAFF
TGCGCCAGCAGTGACTCGGCGGGAGGCACTGAAGCTTTCTTT
>-|-|TRBV7-9|TRBJ1-2
CASSLAGAQGYTF
TGTGCCAGCAGCTTAGCGGGGGCGCAGGGCTACACCTTC
>-|-|TRBV2|TRBJ1-5
CASSDSAGWLPNQPQHF
TGTGCCAGCAGTGATTCGGCAGGTTGGCTCCCCAATCAGCCCCAGCATTTT
>-|TRBD1|TRBV30|TRBJ1-1
CAWSRRTGLNTEAFF
TGTGCCTGGAGTAGGAGGACAGGGTTGAACACTGAAGCTTTCTTT
>-|-|TRBV7-9|TRBJ2-3
CASSSYRDPLHTDTQYF
TGTGCCAGCAGCTCCTACAGAGACCCCCTGCACACAGATACGCAGTATTTT
>once|-|TRBV2|TRBJ1-2
CASSEAYYGGYTF
TGTGCCAGCAGTGAAGCCTACTACGGGGGCTACACCTTC
>-|-|TRBV18|TRBJ2-7
CASSPDFRTPYEQYF
TGTGCCAGCTCACCAGATTTTAGGACTCCCTACGAGCAGTACTTC
>-|-|TRBV6-5|TRBJ1-3
CASRLDGRSGNTIYF
TGTGCCAGCAGACTCGACGGTCGCTCTGGAAACACCATATATTTT
>few|TRBD2|TRBV27|TRBJ2-1
CASSRTSGKGIF
TGTGCCAGCAGTCGGACTAGCGGGAAGGGGATCTTC
>once|-|TRBV19|TRBJ2-1
CASTPRREEINEQFF
TGTGCCAGTACCCCAAGGCGGGAAGAAATCAATGAGCAGTTCTTC
>-|-|TRBV20-1|TRBJ1-1
CSAITHTEAFF
TGCAGTGCTATAACCCACACTGAAGCTTTCTTT
>-|-|TRBV30|TRBJ1-5
CAWSDRYEPQHF
TGTGCCTGGAGCGACCGATATGAGCCCCAGCATTTT
>-|-|TRBV25-1|TRBJ1-5
CASSGRQANQPQHF
TGTGCCAGCAGTGGGAGACAGGCGAATCAGCCCCAGCATTTT
>-|-|TRBV5-1|TRBJ1-1
CASSLGQTNTEAFF
TGCGCCAGCAGCTTAGGACAGACGAACACTGAAGCTTTCTTT
>-|TRBD2|TRBV7-2|TRBJ2-2
CASSLNRGIAGTGELFF
TGTGCCAGCAGCTTAAACCGCGGGATAGCGGGAACCGGGGAGCTGTTTTTT
>-|TRBD2|TRBV7-9|TRBJ2-5
CASSSTSGSQETQYF
TGTGCCAGCAGCTCGACTAGCGGGAGTCAGGAGACCCAGTACTTC
>once|-|TRBV9|TRBJ2-5
CASSVGVGVYETQYF
TGTGCCAGCAGCGTAGGGGTGGGTGTATATGAGACCCAGTACTTC
>-|TRBD1|TRBV30|TRBJ2-7
CAWSPGQSYEQYF
TGTGCCTGGAGCCCGGGACAGAGCTACGAGCAGTACTTC
>few|-|TRBV19|TRBJ2-7
CASSQGRLEQYF
TGTGCCAGTAGCCAGGGGCGGCTCGAGCAGTACTTC
>-|-|TRBV7-2|TRBJ1-5
CASSLRFGGNQPQHF
TGTGCCAGCAGCTTAAGATTCGGGGGGAATCAGCCCCAGCATTTT
>few|-|TRBV7-2|TRBJ2-2
CASSLYGYTGELFF
TGTGCCAGCAGCTTATACGGGTACACCGGGGAGCTGTTTTTT
>-|-|TRBV7-2|TRBJ2-1
CASSLVRMDNEQFF
TGTGCCAGCAGCTTAGTGAGGATGGACAATGAGCAGTTCTTC
>-|-|TRBV2|TRBJ1-2
CASSKEQGYGYTF
TGTGCCAGCAGTAAGGAACAGGGCTATGGCTACACCTTC
>-|TRBD2|TRBV5-1|TRBJ2-7
CASETGTSANKQYF
TGCGCCAGCGAGACCGGGACTAGTGCAAACAAGCAGTACTTC
>-|-|TRBV30|TRBJ1-1
CAWSTSRALGRMNTEAFF
TGTGCCTGGAGTACCAGTAGGGCACTCGGGAGGATGAACACTGAAGCTTTCTTT
>-|TRBD2|TRBV15|TRBJ2-1
CATSRGSSGRNEQFF
TGTGCCACCAGCAGGGGGTCTAGCGGGAGAAATGAGCAGTTCTTC
>-|-|TRBV14|TRBJ1-3
CASSQGGLLSDTIYF
TGTGCCAGCAGCCAAGGCGGGCTCCTAAGCGACACCATATATTTT
>once|TRBD1|TRBV28|TRBJ2-7
CASSLTGAAYEQYF
TGTGCCAGCAGTCTAACAGGGGCGGCCTACGAGCAGTACTTC
>-|TRBD2|TRBV7-9|TRBJ2-1
CASSSLGTSGNNEQFF
TGTGCCAGCAGCTCTCTCGGGACTAGCGGAAACAATGAGCAGTTCTTC
>once|-|TRBV7-9|TRBJ2-7
CASSSPALGGIYEQYF
TGTGCCAGCAGCTCCCCGGCCTTAGGTGGAATCTACGAGCAGTACTTC
>-|-|TRBV10-3|TRBJ2-2
CAISDPYRWELFF
TGTGCCATCAGCGATCCCTACCGCTGGGAGCTGTTTTTT
>-|TRBD1|TRBV10-3|TRBJ2-7
CAISDNLRQGAYEQYF
TGTGCCATCAGTGATAACCTTCGACAGGGGGCCTACGAGCAGTACTTC
>-|-|TRBV30|TRBJ1-2
CAWNSPARGSYGYTF
TGTGCCTGGAACTCCCCTGCGAGGGGGAGCTATGGCTACACCTTC
>once|TRBD1|TRBV25-1|TRBJ1-4
CASSESQGTEKLFF
TGTGCCAGCAGTGAGTCACAGGGGACTGAAAAACTGTTTTTT
>-|TRBD1|TRBV6-5|TRBJ2-7
CASNPTGGGYEQYF
TGTGCCAGCAACCCTACAGGGGGAGGCTACGAGCAGTACTTC